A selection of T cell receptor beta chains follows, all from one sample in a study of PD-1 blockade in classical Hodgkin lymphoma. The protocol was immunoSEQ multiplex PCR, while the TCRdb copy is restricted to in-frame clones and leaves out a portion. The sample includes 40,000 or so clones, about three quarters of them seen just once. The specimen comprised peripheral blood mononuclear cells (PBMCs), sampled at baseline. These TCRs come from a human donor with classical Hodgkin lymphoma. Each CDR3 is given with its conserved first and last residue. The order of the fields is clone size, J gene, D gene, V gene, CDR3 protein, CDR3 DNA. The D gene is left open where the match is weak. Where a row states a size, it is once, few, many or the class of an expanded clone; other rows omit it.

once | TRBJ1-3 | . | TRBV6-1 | CASKEGRFSGNTIYF | TGTGCCAGCAAGGAGGGGCGATTTTCTGGAAACACCATATATTTT
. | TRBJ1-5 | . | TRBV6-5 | CASRLDGVANQPQHF | TGTGCCAGCAGGCTCGACGGAGTAGCCAATCAGCCCCAGCATTTT
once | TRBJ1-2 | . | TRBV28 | CASRKTVYGYTF | TGTGCCAGCAGGAAGACGGTCTATGGCTACACCTTC
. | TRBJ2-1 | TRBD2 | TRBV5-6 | CASGKLAGGPYNEQFF | TGTGCCAGCGGCAAGTTAGCGGGAGGGCCCTACAATGAGCAGTTCTTC
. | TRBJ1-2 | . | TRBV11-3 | CASSIASYGYTF | TGTGCCAGCAGCATAGCCAGCTATGGCTACACCTTC
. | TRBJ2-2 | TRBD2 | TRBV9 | CASSARTSGTGELFF | TGTGCCAGCAGCGCGCGGACTAGCGGGACCGGGGAGCTGTTTTTT
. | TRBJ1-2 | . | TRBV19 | CASSIVGSFYGYTF | TGTGCCAGTAGTATAGTGGGCAGCTTCTATGGCTACACCTTC
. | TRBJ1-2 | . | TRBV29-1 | CSVEDAGRTVGYTF | TGCAGCGTTGAAGATGCCGGCAGGACGGTGGGCTACACCTTC
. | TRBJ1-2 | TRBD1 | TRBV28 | CASSAGGTGDNYGYTF | TGTGCCAGCAGTGCAGGGGGAACAGGGGACAACTATGGCTACACCTTC
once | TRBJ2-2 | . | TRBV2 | CASNQDRIYPGELFF | TGTGCCAGCAACCAGGACAGAATTTATCCCGGGGAGCTGTTTTTT
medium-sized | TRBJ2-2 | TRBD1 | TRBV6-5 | CASTGTASTGELFF | TGTGCCAGCACCGGGACAGCGAGCACCGGGGAGCTGTTTTTT
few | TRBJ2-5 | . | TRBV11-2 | CASSLEIPETQYF | TGTGCCAGCAGCTTAGAAATCCCGGAGACCCAGTACTTC
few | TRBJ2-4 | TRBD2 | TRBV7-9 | CASSGTSGNIQYF | TGTGCCAGCAGCGGGACTAGCGGAAACATTCAGTACTTC
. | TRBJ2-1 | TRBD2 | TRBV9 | CASSVASGRAGDEQFF | TGTGCCAGCAGCGTAGCTAGCGGGAGGGCAGGCGATGAGCAGTTCTTC
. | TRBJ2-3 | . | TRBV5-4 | CASSSLAARSTDTQYF | TGTGCCAGCAGCTCCTTAGCGGCCCGAAGCACAGATACGCAGTATTTT
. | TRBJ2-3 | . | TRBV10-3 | CAISEVRSDTQYF | TGTGCCATCAGTGAGGTCCGCTCAGATACGCAGTATTTT
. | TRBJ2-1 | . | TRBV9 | CASSPRTGTISYNEQFF | TGTGCCAGCAGCCCCCGGACGGGAACGATCTCCTACAATGAGCAGTTCTTC
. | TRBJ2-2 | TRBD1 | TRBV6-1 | CASSESGGGTGELFF | TGTGCCAGCAGTGAGTCAGGGGGTGGCACCGGGGAGCTGTTTTTT
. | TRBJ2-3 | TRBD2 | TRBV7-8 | CASSLLAGDLMGTQYF | TGTGCCAGCAGCTTACTAGCGGGGGATCTTATGGGTACGCAGTATTTT